This entry lists 27 T cell receptor beta chains sequenced from one sample in a study of tumor-infiltrating lymphocytes in localized non-small cell lung cancer. TCRdb's copy holds only in-frame clones and misses some; the assay was immunoSEQ multiplex PCR. The table lists around 9,600 clones, 70% to 85% of them singletons, with 9.5% to 10% in the top ten. Sequenced input: lung tumor tissue. The receptors here all came from a human donor with non-small cell lung cancer.

The genes are TRBV29-1 and TRBJ1-6; no firm D call. This CDR3 comprises 13 residues. CDR1 and CDR2 (germline): SQVTM, ANQGSEA. V was clipped by 4 bases and J by 4 bases, with 8 bases between them. CDR3 sequence reads: CSVARSYNSPLHF. In DNA form, the CDR3 reads TGCAGCGTTGCCAGGTCATATAATTCACCCCTCCACTTT.

This chain uses TRBV4-3 with TRBJ1-2; TRBD1 agrees at 10 bases. CDR3 size: 15 residues. The germline V gene has CDR1 LGHNA and CDR2 YSLEER. V was pared by 0 bases and J by 7 bases, with 5 bases of the junction left unmatched. The CDR3 here is CASSQERQGAGGYTF. The CDR3 coding sequence is TGCGCCAGCAGCCAAGAAAGACAGGGGGCTGGTGGCTACACCTTC.

The chain has TRBV7-9 and TRBJ1-1; D is undetermined. V lost 8 bases and J lost 8, with 21 bases in between. The V gene's germline CDR1 is SEHNR and CDR2 FQNEAQ (reference sequence). This CDR3 comprises 14 residues. The CDR3 coding sequence is TGTGCCAGCGAGGCTGAGGGCAGGAACGCCGAAGCTTTCTTT. Its translation is CASEAEGRNAEAFF.

Written as DNA, the CDR3 is TGTGCCAGCAGCCAAGTCGAACTAGCGGGAGAGAGAGAACAAGAGACCCAGTACTTC. Amino acid sequence: CASSQVELAGEREQETQYF. The chain employs TRBV4-2 and TRBJ2-5; TRBD2 matches 11 bases. Germline loops: CDR1 LGHNA, CDR2 YNFKEQ. Germline trimming cut 1 base from V and 2 bases from J; bases unmatched to any gene: 12. The CDR3 runs 19 residues.

In its sample, this clone is medium-sized. The rearrangement uses TRBV2 and TRBJ2-2, with 7 bases lining up with TRBD1. The CDR3 spans 14 residues. The J segment lost 3 bases and the V segment lost 8 bases, leaving 6 bases of the junction unmatched. In germline, CDR1 is SNHLY, CDR2 FYNNEI. This CDR3 is CASGLQGYTGELFF. The CDR3 region has the DNA TGTGCCAGCGGCCTACAGGGGTACACCGGGGAGCTGTTTTTT.

The rearrangement joins TRBV21-1 to TRBJ1-1. TRBV21-1 is a recognized pseudogene. The CDR3 sequence is 13 residues long. The CDR3 DNA sequence: TGTGCCAGCAGCAGTACGGGCGGGACTGAAGCTTTCTTT. Encoded protein: CASSSTGGTEAFF.

The CDR3: CARSSRQAMNTEAFF. In DNA form, the CDR3 reads TGTGCCAGAAGCTCCCGACAGGCCATGAACACTGAAGCTTTCTTT. This chain uses TRBV5-3 with TRBJ1-1, with D perhaps matching TRBD1 (6 bases). TRBV5-3 is filed as an ORF, its function uncertain. Trimming left V 3 bases short and J 0 bases short, with 12 bases between. The CDR3 is 15 amino acids.

The chain joins TRBV27 to TRBJ1-5; D gene ambiguous. The CDR3 sequence is 13 residues long. Between the trimmed V and J ends, which lost 4 bases and 7 bases, there was a span of 11 bases. CDR1 and CDR2 from the germline V gene are MNHEY and SMNVEV (reference sequence). The CDR3 DNA sequence: TGTGCCAGCAGTTCGGACTGGGGACAGCCCCAGCATTTT. Translation gives CASSSDWGQPQHF.

The chain couples TRBV5-1 to TRBJ2-5, with TRBD1 as a possible D gene (5 bases). The CDR3 has 15 amino acids. Trimming removed 0 bases from V and 5 bases from J, with 14 bases in between. Per germline, CDR1 SGHRS and CDR2 YFSETQ. CDR3 loop: CASSLGGASLETQYF. The CDR3 DNA follows: TGCGCCAGCAGCTTGGGTGGGGCCTCCTTGGAGACCCAGTACTTC.

The chain recombines TRBV27 with TRBJ1-1; D perhaps matches TRBD1 (6 bases). Germline V gene sequence: CDR1 MNHEY, CDR2 SMNVEV (reference sequence). Trimming shortened V by 11 bases and J by 3 bases, and 16 bases separated the two germline ends. The CDR3 has 13 residues. DNA for the CDR3: TGTGCCCTAAGGGGGACGGTGGACACTGAAGCTTTCTTT. It specifies CALRGTVDTEAFF.

The gene calls are TRBV28 and TRBJ2-7; D gene unclear. This CDR3 is 15 amino acids long. The germline V and J ends were trimmed by 2 bases and 2 bases, with 13 bases remaining between them. Germline values: CDR1 MDHEN, CDR2 SYDVKM. The CDR3 DNA reads as TGTGCCAGCAGTTTAATAGGGTCTGGGGCCTACGAGCAGTACTTC. Amino acid sequence: CASSLIGSGAYEQYF.

The rearrangement joins TRBV30 to TRBJ2-1; the D is unclear. Trimming took off 3 bases at V and 2 bases at J, with 20 bases between the two ends. The CDR3 extends over 17 amino acids. CDR1 is GTSNPN and CDR2 is SVGIG in the germline V gene (reference sequence). This CDR3 reads CAWSPTALAGAYNEQFF. The CDR3 region has the DNA TGTGCCTGGAGCCCAACGGCTTTAGCCGGAGCCTACAATGAGCAGTTCTTC. The full variable domain, in which reference TRBV30 and TRBJ2-1 provide the parts outside the CDR3, is SQTIHQWPATLVQPVGSPLSLECTVEGTSNPNLYWYRQAAGRGLQLLFYSVGIGQISSEVPQNLSASRPQDRQFILSSKKLLLSDSGFYLCAWSPTALAGAYNEQFFGPGTRLTVL.

The genes are TRBV2 and TRBJ2-7, with a weak D call TRBD2 (5 bases). Germline CDR1 SNHLY, CDR2 FYNNEI. The CDR3 has 16 residues. The V gene lost 3 bases and the J gene lost 0 bases, with 15 bases spanning the gap. The CDR3 is CASSELLGTSSYEQYF. In nucleotides, the CDR3 is TGTGCCAGCAGTGAGTTGCTGGGCACTAGCTCCTACGAGCAGTACTTC.

This sequence joins TRBV25-1 and TRBJ2-5; no clear D. Trimming left V 2 bases short and J 1 base short, with 8 bases between. This CDR3 has 14 amino acids. Germline CDR1 MGHDK, CDR2 SYGVNS. The CDR3 sequence: CASSEENIQETQYF. CDR3 in DNA: TGTGCCAGCAGTGAAGAAAACATCCAAGAGACCCAGTACTTC.

This clone has just a few counts. The chain uses TRBV10-3 and TRBJ1-1; the match to TRBD1 covers 7 bases. The V gene end was trimmed by 6 bases and the J gene end by 1 base; junction bases not matched to a gene: 2. Germline CDR1 is ENHRY and CDR2 is SYGVKD. The CDR3 runs 13 residues. CDR3 protein: CAIRGQKNTEAFF. Here the CDR3 DNA reads TGTGCCATCAGGGGACAGAAGAACACTGAAGCTTTCTTT.

CDR3 sequence: CASSPRPNSDTQYF. CDR3 sequence (DNA): TGTGCCAGCAGCCCGAGGCCCAATTCAGATACGCAGTATTTT. The V and J genes are TRBV9 and TRBJ2-3; no definite D call. V was clipped by 4 bases and J by 4 bases, with 13 bases between them. CDR3 length: 14 residues. Looked up from germline, CDR1 is SGDLS and CDR2 is YYNGEE.

The V and J genes are TRBV15 and TRBJ2-2, with D tentatively TRBD1 or TRBD2 (5 bases each). Germline V lookup: CDR1 LNHNV, CDR2 YYDKDF (reference sequence). This CDR3 is 14 amino acids long. The germline V and J ends were trimmed by 6 bases and 8 bases, with 16 bases remaining between them. CDR3 protein: CATRKEGLRGELFF. The CDR3 DNA reads TGTGCCACCAGGAAAGAGGGGTTACGGGGGGAGCTGTTTTTT.

The table lists this clone with a few counts. The chain couples TRBV7-2 to TRBJ1-2; 8 nucleotides line up with TRBD1. Looked up from germline, CDR1 is SGHTA and CDR2 is FQGNSA. J lost 4 bases, V lost 2 bases, and 6 bases had no gene match. The CDR3 runs 15 residues. CDR3 in amino acids: CASSLNQGAVYGYTF. In DNA form, the CDR3 reads TGTGCCAGCAGCTTAAACCAGGGGGCGGTCTATGGCTACACCTTC.

The rearrangement joins TRBV7-2 to TRBJ2-1; D is possibly TRBD1 (5 bases). This CDR3 has 13 residues. V was trimmed by 5 bases and J by 15 bases, leaving 20 bases between them. In germline, CDR1 is SGHTA, CDR2 FQGNSA. This CDR3 reads CASSNRAGQVAFF. In nucleotides, the CDR3 is TGTGCCAGCAGCAATCGGGCCGGACAAGTGGCGTTCTTC.

This clone was counted a single time. The CDR3 coding sequence is TGCGCCAGCAGCTTGGATTCGGGGCCCTCCTACGAGCAGTACTTC. Residues: CASSLDSGPSYEQYF. The chain links TRBV5-1 to TRBJ2-7, with D perhaps matching TRBD1 or TRBD2 (5 bases each). CDR3 size: 15 residues. Germline loops: CDR1 SGHRS, CDR2 YFSETQ. V lost 0 bases and J 0 bases, leaving 10 bases between the germline ends.

The table lists this clone with a few counts. CDR3 coding DNA: TGTGCCATCAGTGCCGACCTGGTCGCCTCTTCACCCCTCCACTTT. This translates into CAISADLVASSPLHF. The V and J genes are TRBV10-3 and TRBJ1-6; no clear D gene. The V end lost 4 bases, the J end lost 9 bases, and 16 bases lay between the germline ends. The CDR3 has 15 amino acids. The germline V gene has CDR1 ENHRY and CDR2 SYGVKD.

V gene TRBV4-3 combines with J gene TRBJ1-5; the match to TRBD1 covers 7 bases. The CDR3 totals 14 residues. Trimming at V came to 4 bases and at J to 6 bases, leaving 6 bases not matched to a gene. The germline gives CDR1 LGHNA, CDR2 YSLEER. The CDR3 bases are TGCGCCAGCAGCCGCGACAGGGCTGGTCAGCCCCAGCATTTT. Translation: CASSRDRAGQPQHF.

The gene calls are TRBV18 and TRBJ2-6; 7 nucleotides align to TRBD2. Looked up from germline, CDR1 is KGHSH and CDR2 is LQKENI. The CDR3 spans 20 residues. The V segment lost 3 bases and the J segment 0 bases; nucleotides outside the gene matches: 14. The CDR3 bases are TGTGCCAGCTCACCCGGGTTTGGTAGCGGGCAGAGCTCTGGGGCCAACGTCCTGACTTTC. As protein: CASSPGFGSGQSSGANVLTF.

This clone was seen a single time. The CDR3 is CAWSPARGPSYGYTF. As DNA, the CDR3 is TGTGCCTGGAGCCCAGCTCGAGGGCCATCGTATGGCTACACCTTC. The genes are TRBV30 and TRBJ1-2; D not resolved. V lost 3 bases and J lost 5, with 19 bases in between. Germline-derived CDR1 and CDR2 are GTSNPN and SVGIG (reference sequence). The CDR3 runs 15 residues.

This clone was detected only a few times. Within the sample, other DNA sequences also encode this same CDR3. This chain connects TRBV4-2 to TRBJ2-3, with 8 bases lining up with TRBD1. Germline loops: CDR1 LGHNA, CDR2 YNFKEQ. Trimming at V came to 0 bases and at J to 2 bases, leaving 4 bases not matched to a gene. The CDR3 length is 16 residues. CDR3 DNA sequence: TGTGCCAGCAGCCAAGAAGACAGGGGATTCACAGATACGCAGTATTTT. Its translation: CASSQEDRGFTDTQYF.

This chain uses TRBV5-8 with TRBJ2-3; 8 positions match TRBD2. The CDR3 loop spans 15 amino acids. Trimming took 5 bases from V and 3 from J; bases not matched to a gene: 8. CDR1 is SGHTS and CDR2 is YDEGEE in the germline V gene. CDR3 in amino acids: CASSRRGGLTDTQYF. The CDR3 DNA is TGTGCCAGCAGTCGACGGGGGGGCTTAACAGATACGCAGTATTTT.

The rearrangement links TRBV19 to TRBJ2-7; perhaps TRBD1 as D (5 bases). With 9 bases removed from V and 2 bases from J, the gap between germline ends came to 14 bases. This CDR3 region has 13 residues. Germline V lookup: CDR1 LNHDA, CDR2 SQIVND (reference sequence). This chain's CDR3 is CASGQKRTYEQYF. The CDR3 DNA sequence: TGTGCCAGCGGACAAAAAAGAACCTACGAGCAGTACTTC.